This T cell receptor beta chain derives from a study of shared clonotypes between healthy human individuals. The CDR3 length is 15 residues. Per the germline V gene, CDR1 is SGHRS and CDR2 is YFSETQ. V was shortened by 3 bases and J by 4 bases, with 16 bases between the two germline ends. This clone was counted only a few times. The quantity of DNA used in unsorted PBMC replicate PCRs was approximately 300 ng, corresponding to some 29,000 T cell genomes. Here immunoSEQ multiplex PCR was the method, and the copy in TCRdb shows in-frame clones only, minus some. The table has approximately 510,000 clones, less than 85% seen once; the top ten hold 13%.

This rearrangement joins TRBV5-1 to TRBJ2-5; weak D call: TRBD2 (5 bases). Sequences were obtained from PBMCs. The receptor comes from a woman in her 40s in good health. Some clones in this sample may be carry-over from other donors' samples. The CDR3 bases are TGCGCCAGCAGCTGGTTAGGAGTGGCGGGAGAGACCCAGTACTTC. Its protein is CASSWLGVAGETQYF.